This T cell receptor beta chain was observed in a study of Graves' ophthalmopathy and Graves' hyperthyroidism. The study's findings and limits: Ophthalmopathy and stable hyperthyroidism were discriminated by a 13-signature model, with about 90% sensitivity and approximately 77% specificity. Most thyroid clonotypes expanded beyond 0.001 frequency were also found in blood.

A remark on this clonotype: What it binds is unknown.

The TCR beta CDR3 regions underwent amplification from RNA transcripts. Amplification began with first-round RT-PCR using HTBI primers, then second-round multiplex PCR was performed. TCRdb re-called the multiplex PCR reads with MiXCR, one entry per CDR3 protein. The sample consists of 200,000 to 250,000 distinct CDR3 sequences, about 32% of them appearing once. Clinical symptoms and serum thyroxine were used for diagnosis; TRAb, thyroid ultrasound and orbital computed tomography were also relied on. Specimen: peripheral blood. This sequence was found in a man aged 45 to 65 with Graves' ophthalmopathy.

CDR3 protein: CASSEQGDTGGAFF. CDR3 nucleotides: TGTGCCAGCAGCGAACAGGGGGACACAGGTGGAGCTTTCTTT. This sequence joins TRBV7-9 and TRBJ1-1, with TRBD1 matching over 8 bases. The CDR3 is made up of 14 amino acids. Germline trimming cut 5 bases from V and 10 bases from J; bases unmatched to any gene: 12. From germline, CDR1 is SEHNR and CDR2 FQNEAQ (reference sequence). Full variable domain (remainder filled in from reference TRBV7-9 and TRBJ1-1): DTGVSQNPRHKITKRGQNVTFRCDPISEHNRLYWYRQTLGQGPEFLTYFQNEAQLEKSRLLSDRFSAERPKGSFSTLEIQRTEQGDSAMYLCASSEQGDTGGAFFGQGTRLTVV.